Following are 19 T cell receptor beta chains from one sample sequenced in a study of blood T cell repertoires in COVID-19. Generated by immunoSEQ multiplex PCR, the TCRdb table keeps only in-frame clones and is missing some. This table holds around 250,000 clones, 80% to 90% found once. Sequenced material: peripheral blood. These receptors originate from a man in his sixties with acute or convalescent COVID-19.

This clone came up once. The chain couples TRBV4-1 to TRBJ1-2, with TRBD1 identical over 7 bases. The germline CDR1 and CDR2 sequences are MGHRA and YSYEKL. The trim removed 5 bases at V and 3 bases at J, leaving 3 bases unmatched. There are 13 residues in the CDR3. The CDR3 region is CASSYRGDYGYTF. DNA of the CDR3: TGCGCCAGCAGCTACAGGGGTGACTATGGCTACACCTTC.

The chain employs TRBV6-5 and TRBJ1-6; the D is unclear. The length of the CDR3 is 15 residues. Between the trimmed V and J ends, which lost 10 bases and 0 bases, there was a span of 13 bases. Germline values: CDR1 MNHEY, CDR2 SVGAGI. The CDR3 loop is CATSQGSSYNSPLHF. CDR3 DNA: TGTGCCACCAGCCAAGGGAGCTCCTATAATTCACCCCTCCACTTT.

CDR3 in amino acids: CAISERVGLYEQYF. The DNA of the CDR3 is TGTGCCATCAGTGAGCGGGTCGGACTATACGAGCAGTACTTC. The chain employs TRBV10-3 and TRBJ2-7, with D perhaps matching TRBD2 (6 bases). Germline V gives CDR1 ENHRY, CDR2 SYGVKD. This CDR3 is 14 amino acids long. The germline V and J ends were trimmed by 2 bases and 4 bases, with 12 bases remaining between them.

The chain uses TRBV7-2 and TRBJ2-7, with 7 bases identical to TRBD1. This CDR3 has 14 residues. V lost 6 bases to trimming and J lost 3 bases; unmatched junction nucleotides: 8. The germline gives CDR1 SGHTA, CDR2 FQGNSA. CDR3 nucleotides: TGTGCCAGCAGTCCCCGGGACAGAAACTACGAGCAGTACTTC. Translation gives CASSPRDRNYEQYF.

The V call is TRBV5-1, the J call TRBJ2-7, with D possibly matching TRBD1 (6 bases). Trimming stripped 7 bases from V and 2 bases from J, with 13 bases between. The CDR3 consists of 13 residues. Germline assignment: CDR1 SGHRS and CDR2 YFSETQ. The CDR3 region has the DNA TGCGCCAGCGGGCCAGGGGACCCCTACGAGCAGTACTTC. Protein sequence: CASGPGDPYEQYF.

V gene TRBV5-1 combines with J gene TRBJ1-6; the D gene is possibly TRBD1 (6 bases). Germline V gene data show CDR1 as SGHRS and CDR2 as YFSETQ. CDR3 length: 14 residues. Deletions cut 3 bases from V and 6 bases from J, with 10 bases between. The CDR3 DNA reads TGCGCCAGCAGCTGGGACAATGTTAATTCACCCCTCCACTTT. It codes for CASSWDNVNSPLHF.

In this sample, this clone turned up once. V and J are TRBV5-6 and TRBJ1-4; TRBD1 matches 7 bases. The germline gives CDR1 SGHDT, CDR2 YYEEEE. The CDR3 is 14 residues long. V lost 4 bases, J lost 8 bases, and 8 bases stayed unmatched. The CDR3 sequence: CASSRLLQGEKLFF. CDR3 in DNA: TGTGCCAGCAGCCGGCTTTTACAGGGGGAAAAACTGTTTTTT. Using reference TRBV5-6 and TRBJ1-4 for the parts outside the CDR3, the full variable domain is DAGVTQSPTHLIKTRGQQVTLRCSPKSGHDTVSWYQQALGQGPQFIFQYYEEEERQRGNFPDRFSGHQFPNYSSELNVNALLLGDSALYLCASSRLLQGEKLFFGSGTQLSVL.

The count of this clone is one. V usage is TRBV6-2 or TRBV6-3 and J usage is TRBJ2-5; TRBD2 matches 10 bases. CDR1 MNHEY and CDR2 SVGEGT come from the germline V gene. The CDR3 loop spans 16 amino acids. Unmatched junction bases numbered 8, after V lost 5 bases and J lost 2 bases. CDR3 nucleotides: TGTGCCAGCAGTCAGACACTAGCGGGACCTCAAGAGACCCAGTACTTC. Encoded protein: CASSQTLAGPQETQYF.

The CDR3 protein is CASSLPNTGELFF. The CDR3 DNA sequence: TGTGCCAGCAGCTTACCTAACACCGGGGAGCTGTTTTTT. V usage is TRBV7-3 and J usage is TRBJ2-2, with D unclear. Germline assignment: CDR1 SGHTA and CDR2 FQGTGA. CDR3 length: 13 amino acids. V was trimmed by 2 bases and J by 2 bases, leaving 3 bases between them.

This clone appeared a few times. V gene TRBV2 combines with J gene TRBJ2-4; D possibly corresponds to TRBD2 (6 bases). Trimming took off 6 bases at V and 8 bases at J, with 20 bases between the two ends. The CDR3 sequence is 15 residues long. Per the germline V gene, CDR1 is SNHLY and CDR2 is FYNNEI. The CDR3 DNA follows: TGTGCCAGCAGGGAGACAAGTACTAGCCGGGACATTCAGTACTTC. Amino acid sequence: CASRETSTSRDIQYF.

The rearrangement uses TRBV9 and TRBJ2-1; TRBD1 aligns across 7 bases. Germline V gene sequence: CDR1 SGDLS, CDR2 YYNGEE. Losses at the gene ends were 3 bases for V and 7 bases for J; bases not matched to a gene: 4. This CDR3 contains 13 residues. CDR3 residues: CASSGDRVNEQFF. For the CDR3, the DNA is TGTGCCAGCAGCGGCGACAGGGTAAATGAGCAGTTCTTC.

DNA for the CDR3: TGTGCCAGCAGCCCGCCCGGGGGGGGTGGCAGGAACACTGAAGCTTTCTTT. As protein: CASSPPGGGGRNTEAFF. The rearrangement links TRBV7-2 to TRBJ1-1; TRBD1 might be the D (5 bases). CDR3 length equals 17 residues. Trimming removed 5 bases at V and 1 base at J, with 20 bases between. Germline loops: CDR1 SGHTA, CDR2 FQGNSA.

The chain couples TRBV7-6 to TRBJ2-1; no definite D call. The germline gives CDR1 SGHVS, CDR2 FNYEAQ. V gave up 6 bases and J gave up 1 base, with 10 bases separating them. CDR3 length: 14 amino acids. CDR3 bases: TGTGCCAGCAGTTGGCGCGGATCCTACAATGAGCAGTTCTTC. It specifies CASSWRGSYNEQFF.

The chain joins TRBV5-1 to TRBJ1-2; possibly TRBD1 for D (6 bases). The ends were cut back, 5 bases at V and 6 bases at J, with 8 bases in the middle. Germline lookup yields CDR1 SGHRS and CDR2 YFSETQ. There are 11 residues in the CDR3. Here the CDR3 reads CASRDSHGYTF. Here the CDR3 DNA reads TGCGCCAGCAGGGACAGCCATGGCTACACCTTC.

The V call is TRBV10-2, the J call TRBJ1-2; D gene uncertain. This CDR3 comprises 12 residues. From germline, CDR1 is WSHSY and CDR2 SAAADI. Trimming shortened V by 3 bases and J by 3 bases, and 5 bases separated the two germline ends. The CDR3 protein is CASSDSDYGYTF. The CDR3 bases are TGCGCCAGCAGTGACTCCGACTATGGCTACACCTTC.

V is TRBV6-5 and J is TRBJ2-5; 9 positions agree with TRBD2. The V gene end was trimmed by 8 bases and the J gene end by 3 bases; junction bases not matched to a gene: 10. CDR3 length: 15 amino acids. Germline values: CDR1 MNHEY, CDR2 SVGAGI. The CDR3 nucleotides are TGTGCCAGCGGTAATAGCGGGAGTCGAAAAGAGACCCAGTACTTC. It specifies CASGNSGSRKETQYF.

This chain uses TRBV15 with TRBJ1-1; 7 bases match TRBD1. Germline CDR1 and CDR2: LNHNV and YYDKDF (reference sequence). The CDR3 is 14 residues long. J gave up 8 bases and V 3 bases, and 9 bases lay outside the gene matches. CDR3 in DNA: TGTGCCACCAGCAGGACAGGACAGGCCAGAGAAGCTTTCTTT. As protein: CATSRTGQAREAFF.

CDR3 protein: CSAGTSGGGGNTQYF. The CDR3 DNA reads as TGCAGCGCCGGGACTAGCGGGGGAGGCGGGAATACGCAGTATTTT. The chain is built from TRBV29-1 and TRBJ2-3; 14 bases are a match to TRBD2. With 7 bases clipped from V and 7 bases from J, the junction kept 10 bases outside the gene matches. Germline assignment: CDR1 SQVTM and CDR2 ANQGSEA. The CDR3 extends over 15 amino acids.

This chain joins TRBV12-3 or TRBV12-4 and TRBJ1-6; no firm D call. This CDR3 spans 13 amino acids. Between the trimmed V and J ends, which lost 3 bases and 8 bases, there was a span of 8 bases. CDR3 nucleotides: TGTGCCAGCAGTTTTGGGGAGGATTCACCCCTCCACTTT. Translating it yields CASSFGEDSPLHF.